The 27 T cell receptor beta chains presented below share a single source sample, sequenced in a study of blood T cell repertoires in COVID-19. Some clones are missing from TCRdb's copy, which holds only in-frame ones; the method was immunoSEQ multiplex PCR. The data hold fewer than 110,000 clones, with around 90% observed a single time. The sequencing sample was made of peripheral blood. Receptors originate from a man aged 50-60 years in a cohort sampled during active COVID-19.

This clone was recorded only once. The gene calls are TRBV5-1 and TRBJ1-6; D is uncertain. The V gene's germline CDR1 is SGHRS and CDR2 YFSETQ. This CDR3 is built from 15 residues. Trimming pared 1 base from V and 5 bases from J, leaving 10 bases between. The DNA of the CDR3 is TGCGCCAGCAGCTTGCAAACAGCTGATAATTCACCCCTCCACTTT. Its translation is CASSLQTADNSPLHF.

This clone was counted once. This rearrangement joins TRBV10-2 to TRBJ2-3; no clear D gene. CDR3 length equals 11 residues. V was pared by 5 bases and J by 5 bases, with 5 bases between. Germline CDR1 and CDR2: WSHSY and SAAADI. The CDR3 protein is CASSQKDTQYF. CDR3 sequence (DNA): TGCGCCAGCAGTCAGAAAGATACGCAGTATTTT.

V and J are TRBV18 and TRBJ2-1; 8 bases are shared with TRBD2. V shed 3 bases, J shed 6 bases, and the junction held 1 base outside the gene matches. This CDR3 comprises 13 residues. The germline CDR1 and CDR2 sequences are KGHSH and LQKENI. In nucleotides, the CDR3 is TGTGCCAGCTCACCGGGACTAGTCAATGAGCAGTTCTTC. Translating gives CASSPGLVNEQFF.

This chain connects TRBV19 to TRBJ1-1; the D is unclear. This CDR3 comprises 14 residues. V lost 3 bases and J lost 1, with 9 bases in between. CDR1 and CDR2 from the germline V gene are LNHDA and SQIVND (reference sequence). In DNA form, the CDR3 reads TGTGCCAGTAGTATCCAAGGAGGGAACACTGAAGCTTTCTTT. Protein: CASSIQGGNTEAFF.

V gene TRBV11-3 combines with J gene TRBJ2-2; D uncertain. V gave up 8 bases and J gave up 1 base, with 5 bases separating them. This CDR3 has 12 amino acids. CDR1 SGHNT and CDR2 YENEEA come from the germline V gene. The CDR3 sequence: CASEMNTGELFF. DNA of the CDR3: TGTGCCAGCGAGATGAACACCGGGGAGCTGTTTTTT. The full variable domain, rest sourced from reference TRBV11-3 and TRBJ2-2, is EAGVVQSPRYKIIEKKQPVAFWCNPISGHNTLYWYLQNLGQGPELLIRYENEEAVDDSQLPKDRFSAERLKGVDSTLKIQPAELGDSAVYLCASEMNTGELFFGEGSRLTVL.

V gene TRBV2 combines with J gene TRBJ1-3; 7 bases match TRBD1. CDR1 is SNHLY and CDR2 is FYNNEI in the germline V gene. This CDR3 has 15 amino acids. The V and J ends lost 1 base and 4 bases, in that order; junction bases with no gene match: 4. The CDR3 loop reads CASSEEGGLGNTIYF. The CDR3 DNA reads as TGTGCCAGCAGTGAAGAAGGGGGCCTAGGAAACACCATATATTTT.

The gene calls are TRBV7-9 and TRBJ2-6, with TRBD1 matching 11 bases. Trimming at V came to 5 bases and at J to 1 base, leaving 4 bases not matched to a gene. The CDR3 is 17 amino acids. Germline V gene sequence: CDR1 SEHNR, CDR2 FQNEAQ (reference sequence). The CDR3 sequence: CASSRGTGGSGANVLTF. The CDR3 coding sequence is TGTGCCAGCAGCCGCGGGACAGGGGGTTCTGGGGCCAACGTCCTGACTTTC.

This chain joins TRBV28 and TRBJ2-3, with TRBD1 identical over 9 bases. The CDR3 loop spans 15 amino acids. Trimming removed 5 bases from V and 6 bases from J; junction bases left unmatched: 9. CDR1 MDHEN and CDR2 SYDVKM come from the germline V gene. CDR3 nucleotide sequence: TGTGCCAGCAGTCAGACCGGGACAGGGACCGATACGCAGTATTTT. Its protein is CASSQTGTGTDTQYF.

V is TRBV10-3 and J is TRBJ2-2, with TRBD1 matching over 9 bases. The CDR3 is 19 amino acids. Trimming took 6 bases from V and 1 from J; bases not matched to a gene: 15. Looked up from germline, CDR1 is ENHRY and CDR2 is SYGVKD. The DNA of the CDR3 is TGTGCCATCAGACTCGACAGGGGGGAGTCTGGCCGGAACACCGGGGAGCTGTTTTTT. Translation: CAIRLDRGESGRNTGELFF.

The chain carries TRBV7-2 and TRBJ1-2; TRBD1 is a possible D gene (5 bases). In germline, CDR1 is SGHTA, CDR2 FQGNSA. Trimming cost V 6 bases and J 4 bases, with 21 bases left between them. This CDR3 has 16 residues. The CDR3 protein is CASSLTENQGGYGYTF. DNA of the CDR3: TGTGCCAGCAGTCTTACCGAAAACCAGGGTGGCTATGGCTACACCTTC. The full variable domain, in which reference TRBV7-2 and TRBJ1-2 provide the parts outside the CDR3, is GAGVSQSPSNKVTEKGKDVELRCDPISGHTALYWYRQSLGQGLEFLIYFQGNSAPDKSGLPSDRFSAERTGGSVSTLTIQRTQQEDSAVYLCASSLTENQGGYGYTFGSGTRLTVV.

The chain recombines TRBV9 with TRBJ1-2; D call uncertain. CDR1 and CDR2 from the germline V gene are SGDLS and YYNGEE. V was shortened by 2 bases and J by 4 bases, with 12 bases between the two germline ends. The CDR3 sequence is 14 residues long. The CDR3 protein is CASSVGRGLYGYTF. The CDR3 DNA sequence: TGTGCCAGCAGCGTTGGTCGAGGCCTCTATGGCTACACCTTC. Full variable domain (outside the CDR3, taken from reference TRBV9 and TRBJ1-2): DSGVTQTPKHLITATGQRVTLRCSPRSGDLSVYWYQQSLDQGLQFLIQYYNGEERAKGNILERFSAQQFPDLHSELNLSSLELGDSALYFCASSVGRGLYGYTFGSGTRLTVV.

The chain joins TRBV18 to TRBJ2-5; D unresolved. The V gene's germline CDR1 is KGHSH and CDR2 LQKENI. The CDR3 covers 15 residues. Trimming left V 1 base short and J 1 base short, with 10 bases between. CDR3 region: CASSPLRPVQETQYF. CDR3 in DNA: TGTGCCAGCTCACCACTTCGTCCAGTCCAAGAGACCCAGTACTTC.

This chain links TRBV7-9 with TRBJ1-3; D is unclear. Trimming stripped 2 bases from V and 0 bases from J, with 8 bases between. This CDR3 comprises 15 residues. The germline gives CDR1 SEHNR, CDR2 FQNEAQ (reference sequence). CDR3 coding DNA: TGTGCCAGCAGCTTAAACAGCCTCTCTGGAAACACCATATATTTT. Translating gives CASSLNSLSGNTIYF.

CDR3 loop: CASSLDGGTEAFF. The DNA of the CDR3 is TGTGCCAGCAGCTTAGACGGGGGCACTGAAGCTTTCTTT. The chain combines TRBV7-2 with TRBJ1-1; possibly TRBD1 for D (5 bases). V was clipped by 1 base and J by 4 bases, with 7 bases between them. The CDR3 totals 13 residues. Per germline, CDR1 SGHTA and CDR2 FQGNSA.

The V gene is TRBV7-3, the J gene TRBJ1-1; a weak D match, TRBD1 (5 bases). The germline CDR1 and CDR2 sequences are SGHTA and FQGTGA. This CDR3 region has 15 residues. Trimming removed 5 bases from V and 1 base from J, with 14 bases in between. CDR3 DNA: TGTGCCAGCAGCCCGCGGGGGACGCCGAACACTGAAGCTTTCTTT. It encodes CASSPRGTPNTEAFF.

The chain employs TRBV4-1 and TRBJ1-3; D is undetermined. The CDR3 loop spans 19 amino acids. V lost 3 bases to trimming and J lost 0 bases, with 21 bases between them. Germline V gene lookup returns CDR1 MGHRA and CDR2 YSYEKL. CDR3: CASSQAYLEQTSSGNTIYF. The DNA of the CDR3 is TGCGCCAGCAGCCAGGCGTACCTGGAACAGACGAGCTCTGGAAACACCATATATTTT.

This clone was recorded only once. The J gene is TRBJ2-1, the V gene TRBV3-1 (or the pseudogene TRBV3-2); 9 bases map to TRBD2. CDR1 LGHDT and CDR2 YNNKEL come from the germline V gene (reference sequence). This CDR3 comprises 16 residues. Trimming at V came to 1 base and at J to 5 bases, leaving 6 bases not matched to a gene. DNA of the CDR3: TGTGCCAGCAGCCAAGTTCCTAGCGGGGTTCACAATGAGCAGTTCTTC. Amino acids: CASSQVPSGVHNEQFF.

V usage is TRBV19 and J usage is TRBJ2-1; D might be TRBD2 (6 bases). V gave up 6 bases and J gave up 7 bases, with 19 bases separating them. This CDR3 region has 15 residues. Germline-derived CDR1 and CDR2 are LNHDA and SQIVND (reference sequence). The CDR3 spells CASRRQSGVGNEQFF. The DNA for the CDR3 is TGTGCCAGTAGGCGACAGTCGGGGGTGGGAAATGAGCAGTTCTTC.

The gene calls are TRBV19 and TRBJ2-3; D remains unclear. This CDR3 is 13 amino acids long. Trimming removed 4 bases from V and 8 bases from J, with 13 bases in between. Germline V lookup: CDR1 LNHDA, CDR2 SQIVND (reference sequence). As DNA, the CDR3 is TGTGCCAGTAGTACCGCCCCAGATTCTACGCAGTATTTT. Translated: CASSTAPDSTQYF.

This chain links TRBV25-1 with TRBJ1-3; 12 bases are shared with TRBD1. In germline, CDR1 is MGHDK, CDR2 SYGVNS. V lost 7 bases to trimming and J lost 3 bases; unmatched junction nucleotides: 4. The CDR3 has 15 residues. CDR3 loop: CASTGQGASGNTIYF. The CDR3 nucleotides read TGTGCCAGCACGGGACAGGGGGCTAGTGGAAACACCATATATTTT. Combining the CDR3 with reference TRBV25-1 and TRBJ1-3 gives the whole variable domain EADIYQTPRYLVIGTGKKITLECSQTMGHDKMYWYQQDPGMELHLIHYSYGVNSTEKGDLSSESTVSRIRTEHFPLTLESARPSHTSQYLCASTGQGASGNTIYFGEGSWLTVV.

The V gene is TRBV7-2, the J gene TRBJ1-3; D is unclear. The CDR3 has 13 residues. CDR1 and CDR2 from the germline V gene are SGHTA and FQGNSA. Trimming pared 3 bases from V and 0 bases from J, leaving 3 bases between. The CDR3 sequence: CASSFNSGNTIYF. CDR3 nucleotides: TGTGCCAGCAGCTTCAACTCTGGAAACACCATATATTTT.

The chain is built from TRBV5-6 and TRBJ2-1; no reliable D call. This CDR3 spans 15 amino acids. Germline V lookup: CDR1 SGHDT, CDR2 YYEEEE. V was shortened by 6 bases and J by 4 bases, with 17 bases between the two germline ends. The DNA for the CDR3 is TGTGCCAGCACCCTCCCCGTCGGTCTTTACAATGAGCAGTTCTTC. Translated, it gives CASTLPVGLYNEQFF.

The chain links TRBV3-1 (or the pseudogene TRBV3-2) to TRBJ2-1; 7 positions agree with TRBD1. Trimming cost V 4 bases and J 8 bases; bases outside gene matches: 5. This CDR3 is built from 13 residues. Germline V lookup: CDR1 LGHDT, CDR2 YNNKEL (reference sequence). In DNA, the CDR3 is TGTGCCAGCAGCCCGACAGGGTCCTATGAGCAGTTCTTC. Its translation is CASSPTGSYEQFF.

The genes are TRBV6-5 and TRBJ1-2; D gene unclear. CDR1 and CDR2 (germline): MNHEY, SVGAGI. Trimming stripped 3 bases from V and 1 base from J, with 6 bases between. CDR3 length equals 13 residues. The DNA for the CDR3 is TGTGCCAGCAGTTATGGCTTTAACTATGGCTACACCTTC. Amino acids: CASSYGFNYGYTF.

The J gene is TRBJ2-1, the V gene TRBV9; D remains ambiguous. This CDR3 has 14 amino acids. Germline assignment: CDR1 SGDLS and CDR2 YYNGEE. V shed 0 bases and J shed 8 bases, with 12 bases lying between them. CDR3 nucleotides: TGTGCCAGCAGCGTAGAGGTCAGCGCCCATGAGCAGTTCTTC. Residues: CASSVEVSAHEQFF.

The V gene is TRBV3-1 (or the pseudogene TRBV3-2), the J gene TRBJ2-2, with D possibly being TRBD1 (6 bases). V lost 4 bases and J 7 bases, leaving 10 bases between the germline ends. This CDR3 contains 13 residues. CDR1 and CDR2 (germline): LGHDT, YNNKEL (reference sequence). CDR3 amino acids: CASSLRTVGELFF. DNA of the CDR3: TGTGCCAGCAGCCTGAGGACAGTCGGGGAGCTGTTTTTT.

J is TRBJ1-1 and V is TRBV3-1 (or the pseudogene TRBV3-2), with 9 bases fitting TRBD1. V was clipped by 4 bases and J by 0 bases; unmatched bases: 3. Germline CDR1 LGHDT, CDR2 YNNKEL (reference sequence). There are 15 residues in the CDR3. CDR3: CASSPRQGVNTEAFF. In DNA form, the CDR3 reads TGTGCCAGCAGCCCTCGACAGGGGGTGAACACTGAAGCTTTCTTT.